The rows below give T cell receptor beta chains drawn from one sample of a study of blood T cell repertoires in COVID-19. Sequencing used immunoSEQ multiplex PCR; TCRdb keeps in-frame clones, though not all of them. The table includes approximately 330,000 clones, roughly 90% detected once. The material sequenced was peripheral blood. The origin of the receptors is a woman between 50 and 59 years old with active or convalescent COVID-19. Both conserved end residues are part of each CDR3. D genes are given only for firm matches. Only part of the rows carry a size: once, few, many, or a class if the clone is expanded.

V,J,size,D,CDR3,DNA
TRBV29-1,TRBJ1-1,.,.,CSVREGDSAFF,TGCAGCGTTCGGGAGGGGGATTCGGCTTTCTTT
TRBV5-1,TRBJ1-1,.,.,CASSAAGIMANTEAFF,TGCGCCAGCAGCGCCGCGGGGATTATGGCGAACACTGAAGCTTTCTTT
TRBV28,TRBJ1-1,.,.,CASSPDRLNTEAFF,TGTGCCAGCAGTCCTGACAGGTTGAACACTGAAGCTTTCTTT
TRBV12-3/TRBV12-4,TRBJ2-7,.,.,CASSRDTSYEQYF,TGTGCCAGCAGTCGGGACACCTCGTACGAGCAGTACTTC
TRBV7-2,TRBJ1-2,.,.,CASSSPGGRWGYGYTF,TGTGCCAGCAGCTCACCGGGGGGGCGCTGGGGCTATGGCTACACCTTC
TRBV18,TRBJ2-7,.,.,CASSPTDYEQYF,TGTGCCAGCTCGCCGACAGACTACGAGCAGTACTTC
TRBV15,TRBJ1-5,.,TRBD1,CATSIDRGNQPQHF,TGTGCCACCAGTATTGACAGGGGCAATCAGCCCCAGCATTTT
TRBV19,TRBJ1-2,.,TRBD1,CASTPTGGDYGYTF,TGTGCCAGTACCCCGACAGGGGGCGACTATGGCTACACCTTC
TRBV5-1,TRBJ2-7,.,.,CASSMTGTYEQYF,TGCGCCAGCAGCATGACCGGGACCTACGAGCAGTACTTC
TRBV18,TRBJ1-1,.,.,CASSPSQDTEAFF,TGTGCCAGCTCACCATCACAGGACACTGAAGCTTTCTTT
TRBV2,TRBJ2-2,few,TRBD1,CASREQGEPGELFF,TGTGCCAGCAGGGAACAGGGGGAGCCCGGGGAGCTGTTTTTT
TRBV15,TRBJ2-2,.,.,CATSREGGNTGELFF,TGTGCCACCAGCAGAGAAGGGGGGAACACCGGGGAGCTGTTTTTT
TRBV4-3,TRBJ2-7,.,TRBD1,CASSHPTGTGGSYEQYF,TGCGCCAGCAGCCACCCTACCGGGACAGGGGGCTCCTACGAGCAGTACTTC
TRBV5-1,TRBJ2-6,.,TRBD1,CASSGTANSGANVLTF,TGCGCCAGCTCTGGGACAGCAAACTCTGGGGCCAACGTCCTGACTTTC
TRBV5-3,TRBJ2-7,.,TRBD1,CARSLKIPVDRAAYEQYF,TGTGCCAGAAGCTTGAAAATTCCGGTCGACAGGGCGGCCTACGAGCAGTACTTC
TRBV7-2,TRBJ2-2,once,TRBD1,CASSLGDRVPGELFF,TGTGCCAGCAGCTTAGGGGACAGGGTCCCCGGGGAGCTGTTTTTT
TRBV9,TRBJ2-1,.,TRBD2,CASSDPRGDRAYNEQFF,TGTGCCAGCAGCGATCCCCGGGGGGACCGCGCTTACAATGAGCAGTTCTTC
TRBV3-1/TRBV3-2,TRBJ2-3,.,TRBD2,CASSQGLAGPTDTQYF,TGTGCCAGCAGCCAGGGACTAGCGGGACCCACAGATACGCAGTATTTT
TRBV7-6,TRBJ1-3,.,.,CASSLKGHDLSGNTIYF,TGTGCCAGCAGCTTAAAGGGGCACGACCTCTCTGGAAACACCATATATTTT
TRBV5-4,TRBJ2-7,.,.,CASSLDRRGTYEQYF,TGTGCCAGCAGCTTGGACAGAAGGGGAACCTACGAGCAGTACTTC
TRBV5-6,TRBJ2-5,few,TRBD2,CASSFRGSGGLETQYF,TGTGCCAGCAGCTTCCGTGGTAGCGGGGGATTGGAGACCCAGTACTTC
TRBV12-3/TRBV12-4,TRBJ1-1,.,.,CASSLGAVKAFF,TGTGCCAGCAGTCTGGGGGCGGTTAAAGCTTTCTTT
TRBV4-1,TRBJ1-2,.,TRBD1,CASSQGGRGLDYGYTF,TGCGCCAGCAGCCAAGGGGGCAGGGGGCTCGACTATGGCTACACCTTC
TRBV2,TRBJ2-1,.,.,CASSPSSSYNEQFF,TGTGCCAGCAGTCCTAGCTCCTCCTACAATGAGCAGTTCTTC